This T cell receptor (beta chain) was obtained from a study of response to subunit inactivated influenza vaccine. Details on this clonotype: Antigen: not known.

Overall study results and limits: The study's authors posited that every seasonal influenza vaccination enlists few new T cells.

Using its own MiXCR run on the RT-PCR reads, TCRdb lists one record per CDR3 protein. The table has 490,000 or so distinct CDR3 sequences, approximately 7.6% seen once; the top ten hold around 13%. Looked up from germline, CDR1 is LNHDA and CDR2 is SQIVND (reference sequence). The CDR3 loop spans 14 amino acids. The V end was cut by 6 bases, the J end by 5 bases, with 16 bases between. The chain combines TRBV19 with TRBJ1-1; D is perhaps TRBD1 (6 bases). This TCR was sampled from a man aged 45 to 75 who received an inactivated influenza vaccine. The starting material was PBMCs from blood, obtained roughly 24 months after vaccination. The CDR3 region is CASRVRGGKTEAFF. The CDR3, as DNA: TGTGCCAGTAGGGTCAGGGGCGGGAAGACTGAAGCTTTCTTT.